These T cell receptor beta chains were read from a single sample in a study of CD8+CD57+ T cells in acquired aplastic anemia. TCRdb passed the reads through MiXCR, listing each CDR3 protein once. This table has 160,000 or so distinct CDR3 sequences, 45% to 50% appearing once. Sequenced sample: sorted CD4+, CD8+, or CD8+CD57+ T cells (not recorded which) from PBMCs. The receptor source for this set is a human donor with aplastic anemia. CDR3s include the opening cysteine and the closing phenylalanine or tryptophan. Fields, in order: clone size, J gene, V gene, D gene, CDR3 DNA, CDR3 protein. D genes are given only for firm matches. The listing skips clone size in some rows; elsewhere it reads once, few, many or a size class.

many,TRBJ2-2,TRBV24-1,TRBD2,TGTGCCACCAGTGATTTGCCGACTAGCGGGACCGGGGAGCTGTTTTTT,CATSDLPTSGTGELFF
.,TRBJ2-7,TRBV18,.,TGTGCCAGCTCACCCTCGAGCTCCTACGAGCAGTACTTC,CASSPSSSYEQYF
few,TRBJ1-4,TRBV7-8,.,TGTGCCAGCAGCTTAAAGTATGAAAAACTGTTTTTT,CASSLKYEKLFF
.,TRBJ2-2,TRBV5-1,.,TGCGCCAGCAGCTTGGCAGGAGAGAACACCGGGGAGCTGTTTTTT,CASSLAGENTGELFF
.,TRBJ2-7,TRBV20-1,TRBD2,TGCAGTGCTAGGTCAACCGCGACTAGCGTATCCTACGAGCAGTACTTC,CSARSTATSVSYEQYF
.,TRBJ2-2,TRBV2,.,TGTGCCAGCAGTAACGGGAGGAACACCGGGGAGCTGTTTTTT,CASSNGRNTGELFF
many,TRBJ1-1,TRBV5-8,.,TGTGCCAGCAGCTTTGGAACAGGGTCGGGTGTAAGGAACACTGAAGCTTTCTTT,CASSFGTGSGVRNTEAFF
once,TRBJ1-1,TRBV20-1,.,TGCAGTGCTATCGCCTTGGGCAAGCTGAACACTGAAGCTTTCTTT,CSAIALGKLNTEAFF
.,TRBJ2-7,TRBV11-1,TRBD1,TGTGCCAGCAGCTTAGCACCGGGACAGGGGGCTGGCGAGCAGTACTTC,CASSLAPGQGAGEQYF
.,TRBJ1-1,TRBV10-3,.,TGTGCCATCTCCTTTGATGGTTGGGCTGAAGCTTTCTTT,CAISFDGWAEAFF
many,TRBJ2-1,TRBV20-1,TRBD2,TGCAGTGCTAACCACGGGACTACGAACAATGAGCAGTTCTTC,CSANHGTTNNEQFF
many,TRBJ2-5,TRBV5-6,.,TGTGCCAGCAGCTCCTCCTCGGCAGGGCGGGAGACCCAGTACTTC,CASSSSSAGRETQYF
.,TRBJ1-2,TRBV10-1,.,TGCGCCAGCAGTGACCCCAGGGGCACCTTC,CASSDPRGTF
.,TRBJ2-3,TRBV29-1,.,TGCGGCGTAGACGGACAGAGTTCAGATACGCAGTATTTT,CGVDGQSSDTQYF
many,TRBJ2-5,TRBV6-1,.,TGTGCCAGCAGGGTGGACAGACAAGAGACCCAGTACTTC,CASRVDRQETQYF
once,TRBJ2-1,TRBV24-1,.,TGTGCCACCAGTGACCCGGGCACAACGGCCTCCAATGAGCAGTTCTTC,CATSDPGTTASNEQFF
many,TRBJ2-7,TRBV10-3,.,TGTGCCATCAGTGAGTCGTCTGTTACTTCCCACGAGCAGTACTTC,CAISESSVTSHEQYF
few,TRBJ2-3,TRBV20-1,TRBD1,TGCAGTGCACGGGACAGGGTTACAGATACGCAGTATTTT,CSARDRVTDTQYF
.,TRBJ2-3,TRBV24-1,.,TGTGCCACCAGTGATGTGGGGGGAGATATCACAGATACGCAGTATTTT,CATSDVGGDITDTQYF
.,TRBJ2-3,TRBV20-1,TRBD1,TGCAGTGCTCTAGGACAGGTGCGATATACGCAGTATTTT,CSALGQVRYTQYF
.,TRBJ2-7,TRBV19,.,TGTGCCAGTAGACGGACAGCCCTCTCCTACGAGCAGTACTTC,CASRRTALSYEQYF
many,TRBJ2-7,TRBV4-1,.,TGCGCCAGCAGCACCAACTGGGACTCTTCCTACGAGCAGTACTTC,CASSTNWDSSYEQYF
.,TRBJ2-1,TRBV4-1,.,TGCGCCAGCAGCCAAGATCGGGCCCCCGGGAATGAGCAGTTCTTC,CASSQDRAPGNEQFF
.,TRBJ2-3,TRBV24-1,.,TGTGCCACCGTGGGGAGCCCTGTGGATACGCAGTATTTT,CATVGSPVDTQYF
.,TRBJ1-1,TRBV4-3,.,TGCGCCAGCAGCCAAGACAGGGAGGGGACTGAAGCTTTCTTT,CASSQDREGTEAFF
.,TRBJ1-2,TRBV20-1,.,TGCAGTGCTAGACGGCAGATGGAAGGCTACACCTTC,CSARRQMEGYTF
few,TRBJ1-1,TRBV27,TRBD1,TGTGCCAGCAGTTTCCACAGGGGCCCCGGTGTAGCTTTCTTT,CASSFHRGPGVAFF
.,TRBJ1-1,TRBV9,.,TGTGCCAGCAGCCCTGCGGGGGGCTCTGAAGCTTTCTTT,CASSPAGGSEAFF
many,TRBJ1-1,TRBV29-1,.,TGCAGCGTCCAACACCGATACACTGAAGCTTTCTTT,CSVQHRYTEAFF
.,TRBJ1-1,TRBV4-2,.,TGTGCCAGCAGTTACTCGGTGACAGCCACTGAAGCTTTCTTT,CASSYSVTATEAFF
.,TRBJ1-3,TRBV2,.,TGTGCCAGCAGCCCGGAAGGGATTGGAAACACCATATATTTT,CASSPEGIGNTIYF
.,TRBJ2-7,TRBV7-8,TRBD1,TGTGCCAGCAGCGCCCGGACAGGCCAGATCTACGAGCAGTACTTC,CASSARTGQIYEQYF
.,TRBJ1-2,TRBV16,TRBD1,TGTGCCAGCAGCCAATCCCCGGGACAGGACAATGGCTACACCTTC,CASSQSPGQDNGYTF
many,TRBJ2-3,TRBV19,.,TGTGCCAGTAGTATAGATCAGCGGAGCACAGATACGCAGTATTTT,CASSIDQRSTDTQYF
.,TRBJ1-1,TRBV7-8,.,TGTGCCAGCAGCTTAGTTAATGAAGCGACTGAAGCTTTCTTT,CASSLVNEATEAFF
few,TRBJ1-2,TRBV28,.,TGTGCCAGCAGTTTTTCGGGACATCAGTTGTATGGCTACACCTTC,CASSFSGHQLYGYTF
many,TRBJ2-1,TRBV7-9,.,TGTGCCAGCAGTCATCCCCCGTCGGGGTTTTACTACAATGAGCAGTTCTTC,CASSHPPSGFYYNEQFF
few,TRBJ2-5,TRBV18,.,TGTGCCAGCTCACCACCGTCGGATCCGCAAGAGACCCAGTACTTC,CASSPPSDPQETQYF
many,TRBJ2-1,TRBV5-1,TRBD2,TGCGCCAGCAGCTTGGAGCCTAGCGGGAGTCAGTACAATGAGCAGTTCTTC,CASSLEPSGSQYNEQFF